The following is a TCR beta chain sequence with its context. Its antigen is still unknown. CD8 cells regarded as naive lacked CD45RO, were positively chosen for CCR7, and omitted terminally differentiated effector memory CD45RA+ cells. All donors qualified as healthy HIV-negative adults and had experienced no recent acute infections or vaccinations. This specimen belongs to a study of shared clonotypes between healthy human individuals. In the study overall: Donor ages ranged 18 to 49 years: a couple of women, a few men. Whole-study results and caveats: Naive CD4 clonotypes overlapped across several donors at around 5%.

Replicate sorted-subset PCRs were loaded with around 200 ng DNA, 30,000 or so T cell genomes. Some clones are missing from TCRdb's copy, which holds only in-frame ones; the method was immunoSEQ multiplex PCR. Of roughly 570,000 clones in the sample, roughly 98% were seen once. Germline CDR1 SEHNR, CDR2 FQNEAQ (reference sequence). The length of the CDR3 is 16 residues. Trimming at V came to 1 base and at J to 5 bases, leaving 6 bases not matched to a gene. The chain couples TRBV7-9 to TRBJ2-1, with TRBD1 matching over 9 bases. The sequence was collected from a man aged 30-40 years in good health. Sequenced: naive CD8+ T cells sorted from blood. Written as DNA, the CDR3 is TGTGCCAGCAGCTTAGAGGCGGGACAGGGAGACAATGAGCAGTTCTTC. Protein product: CASSLEAGQGDNEQFF.